The rows below give T cell receptor beta chains drawn from one sample of a study of blood T cell repertoires in COVID-19. TCRdb's copy holds only in-frame clones and misses some; the assay was immunoSEQ multiplex PCR. The sample comprises about 190,000 clones, 65% to 85% of which are singletons, and under 4% rests with the top ten. The sequenced material came from PBMCs or T cells enriched from blood (not recorded which). These receptors all come from a woman in her 30s who had recovered from COVID-19. Both conserved end residues are part of each CDR3. D genes are given only for firm matches. A clone size is listed for some rows: how often the clone was seen (once, few, many), or a class if it is expanded.

D gene	J gene	V gene	clone size	CDR3 protein	CDR3 DNA
TRBD2	TRBJ2-3	TRBV5-4	few	CASRPSPGLAVTDTQYF	TGTGCCAGCAGACCTTCTCCGGGACTAGCGGTCACAGATACGCAGTATTTT
TRBD1	TRBJ2-7	TRBV30	-	CAWSSPRDRGLNEQYF	TGTGCCTGGAGCTCCCCCAGGGACAGGGGTCTCAACGAGCAGTACTTC
TRBD2	TRBJ2-7	TRBV5-5	-	CASSGTIPYEQYF	TGTGCCAGCAGCGGGACTATTCCCTACGAGCAGTACTTC
TRBD1	TRBJ1-6	TRBV11-2	-	CASSLGRGQGDNSPLHF	TGTGCCAGCAGCTTAGGTCGTGGACAGGGTGATAATTCACCCCTCCACTTT
TRBD1	TRBJ1-5	TRBV5-1	-	CASSYQGADNQPQHF	TGCGCCAGCAGCTATCAGGGGGCGGACAATCAGCCCCAGCATTTT
-	TRBJ2-6	TRBV5-4	-	CASSPQRGTSGANVLTF	TGTGCCAGCAGCCCCCAAAGGGGGACCTCTGGGGCCAACGTCCTGACTTTC
TRBD2	TRBJ2-2	TRBV7-9	few	CASSRTSSGELFF	TGTGCCAGCAGCAGGACTAGTTCCGGGGAGCTGTTTTTT
TRBD2	TRBJ2-1	TRBV5-1	-	CASSLGLAGYNEQFF	TGCGCCAGCAGCTTGGGCCTAGCGGGGTACAATGAGCAGTTCTTC
TRBD2	TRBJ2-2	TRBV29-1	-	CSVGEGLIGELFF	TGCAGCGTTGGGGAGGGTCTGATCGGGGAGCTGTTTTTT
-	TRBJ1-3	TRBV28	-	CASSSGGRGNTIYF	TGTGCCAGCAGTTCGGGAGGAAGGGGAAACACCATATATTTT
TRBD1	TRBJ2-2	TRBV5-1	-	CASSSTGWDTGELFF	TGCGCCAGCAGCTCGACAGGGTGGGACACCGGGGAGCTGTTTTTT
-	TRBJ1-1	TRBV15	-	CATSRTGSYTEAFF	TGTGCCACCAGCAGAACCGGGAGCTACACTGAAGCTTTCTTT
TRBD2	TRBJ2-3	TRBV19	-	CASSKTSAHADTQYF	TGTGCCAGTAGTAAGACTAGCGCCCACGCGGATACGCAGTATTTT
TRBD1	TRBJ1-2	TRBV2	-	CASSEGTGERNGYTF	TGTGCCAGCAGTGAAGGGACAGGGGAACGAAATGGCTACACCTTC
-	TRBJ1-6	TRBV28	-	CASRARGSYNSPLHF	TGTGCCAGCAGAGCCAGGGGATCCTATAATTCACCCCTCCACTTT
TRBD1	TRBJ2-7	TRBV28	-	CASSSYINRRRDRGLYEQYF	TGTGCCAGCAGTTCGTATATCAATCGCCGCCGGGACAGGGGGCTCTACGAGCAGTACTTC
-	TRBJ2-3	TRBV24-1	-	CATSDPTGRSDTQYF	TGTGCCACCAGTGATCCGACTGGTCGATCAGATACGCAGTATTTT
-	TRBJ1-2	TRBV21-1	-	CASSRGGTGPVRGYTF	TGTGCCAGCAGCAGGGGGGGGACAGGACCCGTTCGTGGCTACACCTTC
TRBD2	TRBJ2-1	TRBV4-2	-	CASSPNSGGGDHNEQFF	TGTGCCAGCAGCCCCAACTCCGGTGGGGGGGACCACAATGAGCAGTTCTTC
-	TRBJ1-2	TRBV12-3/TRBV12-4	-	CASSLRGGYTF	TGTGCCAGCAGTTTAAGAGGTGGCTACACCTTC
TRBD2	TRBJ2-1	TRBV2	once	CASSVNLAPGLAGRDNAKEQFF	TGTGCCAGCAGTGTTAATTTGGCCCCGGGACTAGCGGGGAGAGACAATGCTAAGGAGCAGTTCTTC
TRBD2	TRBJ2-7	TRBV10-2	-	CASSEFASGNYEQYF	TGCGCCAGCAGTGAGTTCGCTAGCGGGAACTACGAGCAGTACTTC
-	TRBJ2-3	TRBV9	-	CASSVALTDTQYF	TGTGCCAGCAGCGTAGCTCTGACAGATACGCAGTATTTT
-	TRBJ1-3	TRBV10-1	once	CASSDQGLVGNTIYF	TGCGCCAGCAGTGACCAGGGTCTCGTGGGAAACACCATATATTTT
-	TRBJ1-4	TRBV14	-	CASSQVQVGEKLFF	TGTGCCAGCAGCCAAGTGCAGGTTGGGGAAAAACTGTTTTTT
-	TRBJ1-1	TRBV19	-	CASSLPGAVPEAFF	TGTGCCAGTAGTCTGCCAGGGGCAGTTCCTGAAGCTTTCTTT
-	TRBJ2-2	TRBV7-9	once	CASSPLPGELFF	TGTGCCAGCAGCCCACTCCCCGGGGAGCTGTTTTTT
TRBD1	TRBJ2-1	TRBV11-3	-	CASSQTSRGRGSYNEQFF	TGTGCCAGCAGCCAGACGAGCAGGGGGCGGGGCTCCTACAATGAGCAGTTCTTC
-	TRBJ2-1	TRBV21-1	-	CVGSPGLESDEQFF	TGTGTAGGATCGCCGGGACTAGAATCCGATGAGCAGTTCTTC
TRBD2	TRBJ2-5	TRBV27	once	CASSLARGRLAGGEDTQYF	TGTGCCAGCAGTTTAGCCAGGGGGCGGCTAGCGGGAGGGGAGGACACCCAGTACTTC
-	TRBJ1-1	TRBV19	-	CASSWTVGHTEAFF	TGTGCCAGTAGTTGGACAGTTGGTCACACTGAAGCTTTCTTT
-	TRBJ1-5	TRBV27	once	CASSQWDNLGDQPQHF	TGTGCCAGCAGTCAATGGGACAACCTCGGGGACCAGCCCCAGCATTTT
TRBD1	TRBJ2-2	TRBV5-1	-	CASRPQGDTGELFF	TGCGCCAGCAGGCCTCAGGGGGACACCGGGGAGCTGTTTTTT
-	TRBJ1-1	TRBV9	-	CASSVVGGVNTEAFF	TGTGCCAGCAGCGTAGTAGGCGGAGTGAACACTGAAGCTTTCTTT
TRBD2	TRBJ2-7	TRBV5-1	-	CASSSGLAGVYEQYF	TGCGCCAGCAGCTCCGGACTAGCGGGAGTCTACGAGCAGTACTTC
TRBD1	TRBJ1-5	TRBV27	-	CASSLSGQGANQPQHF	TGTGCCAGCAGTTTATCGGGACAGGGGGCGAATCAGCCCCAGCATTTT
TRBD2	TRBJ2-1	TRBV7-3	-	CASSLLAGNNEQFF	TGTGCCAGCAGCTTACTAGCGGGTAACAATGAGCAGTTCTTC
-	TRBJ1-2	TRBV27	-	CASSLSEMGYGYTF	TGTGCCAGCAGTTTATCGGAGATGGGCTATGGCTACACCTTC
-	TRBJ2-1	TRBV9	-	CASSVVWASSYNEQFF	TGTGCCAGCAGCGTAGTGTGGGCCAGCTCCTACAATGAGCAGTTCTTC
-	TRBJ2-1	TRBV24-1	-	CATSDLVAGGGVNPNEQFF	TGTGCCACCAGTGATTTGGTGGCAGGGGGAGGCGTGAACCCCAATGAGCAGTTCTTC
TRBD2	TRBJ2-7	TRBV29-1	-	CSVGSGLGSYEQYF	TGCAGCGTGGGTAGCGGGTTAGGCTCCTACGAGCAGTACTTC
-	TRBJ1-2	TRBV14	few	CASSQGLYLNYGYTF	TGTGCCAGCAGCCAAGGTCTATACCTTAACTATGGCTACACCTTC
-	TRBJ1-6	TRBV27	-	CASQQGLANSPLHF	TGTGCCAGCCAACAGGGTCTGGCTAATTCACCCCTCCACTTT
TRBD1	TRBJ2-3	TRBV27	-	CASRRQGADTQYF	TGTGCCAGCAGACGACAGGGGGCAGATACGCAGTATTTT
-	TRBJ1-1	TRBV5-1	once	CASSFQGENTEAFF	TGCGCCAGCAGCTTTCAAGGGGAGAACACTGAAGCTTTCTTT
TRBD1	TRBJ1-1	TRBV7-9	many	CASSFTGATEAFF	TGTGCCAGCAGCTTCACAGGGGCCACTGAAGCTTTCTTT
-	TRBJ2-3	TRBV7-9	-	CASSLVADYTDTQYF	TGTGCCAGCAGCTTAGTGGCGGACTACACAGATACGCAGTATTTT
TRBD1	TRBJ1-2	TRBV29-1	-	CSVDGSGQGSYGYTF	TGCAGCGTTGATGGGTCCGGACAGGGGTCCTATGGCTACACCTTC
TRBD1	TRBJ1-5	TRBV24-1	-	CATSEPGQGANQPQHF	TGTGCCACCAGTGAACCTGGACAGGGGGCGAATCAGCCCCAGCATTTT
-	TRBJ2-5	TRBV19	-	CASAPGQQETQYF	TGTGCCAGTGCCCCGGGACAACAAGAGACCCAGTACTTC
-	TRBJ1-1	TRBV30	-	CAWGLKAPIKLNTEAFF	TGTGCCTGGGGGTTGAAAGCCCCCATTAAATTGAACACTGAAGCTTTCTTT
-	TRBJ1-3	TRBV6-1	once	CASSEAWRGNTIYF	TGTGCCAGCAGTGAAGCGTGGCGGGGAAACACCATATATTTT
-	TRBJ2-7	TRBV15	-	CATSRSRGGRDEQYF	TGTGCCACCAGCAGATCGCGGGGAGGCCGGGACGAGCAGTACTTC
-	TRBJ2-2	TRBV7-2	-	CASSLEDSRNTGELFF	TGTGCCAGCAGCCTGGAGGACAGCCGGAACACCGGGGAGCTGTTTTTT
-	TRBJ1-1	TRBV2	-	CASRTNQDTEAFF	TGTGCCAGCAGGACGAACCAGGACACTGAAGCTTTCTTT
TRBD1	TRBJ2-7	TRBV27	once	CASSLLTGGKRGEQYF	TGTGCCAGCAGTTTACTGACAGGGGGTAAAAGGGGCGAGCAGTACTTC
TRBD2	TRBJ2-3	TRBV5-1	-	CASSLAAIRGGGADTQYF	TGCGCCAGCAGCTTGGCCGCGATTCGGGGCGGGGGTGCAGATACGCAGTATTTT